This TCR beta chain was captured by sequencing in a study of PD-1 blockade in classical Hodgkin lymphoma. The study, taken as a whole, reports: Relapsed/refractory patients reportedly had the lowest baseline TCR diversity, below newly diagnosed patients, who were below healthy donors. Later analyses included only patients treated at least 1 year post-ASCT. Whoever responded completely had baseline diversity much like that seen in newly diagnosed patients.

Assay: immunoSEQ multiplex PCR; the TCRdb copy retains only in-frame clones and omits some. The sample contains 85,000 to 90,000 clones, less than 95% of which appear only once. The germline V gene encodes CDR1 SSHAT and CDR2 FNYEAQ (reference sequence). The CDR3 is 16 amino acids. With 5 bases clipped from V and 4 bases from J, the junction kept 9 bases outside the gene matches. The time point: cycle 4 day 1 (C4D1), after less than 7 weeks of nivolumab. With no exception, relapse followed autologous stem cell transplantation in all patients, and brentuximab vedotin exposure varied. With respect to this clone: Its antigen is not known.

The source material was peripheral blood mononuclear cells (PBMCs), sampled before the fourth cycle of nivolumab. The J gene is TRBJ2-1, the V gene TRBV7-7, with 9 bases that match TRBD2. The TCR originated in a human donor with classical Hodgkin lymphoma. CDR3 sequence: CASSPILAGEYNEQFF. The CDR3 DNA is TGTGCCAGCAGCCCGATTTTAGCGGGGGAATACAATGAGCAGTTCTTC.